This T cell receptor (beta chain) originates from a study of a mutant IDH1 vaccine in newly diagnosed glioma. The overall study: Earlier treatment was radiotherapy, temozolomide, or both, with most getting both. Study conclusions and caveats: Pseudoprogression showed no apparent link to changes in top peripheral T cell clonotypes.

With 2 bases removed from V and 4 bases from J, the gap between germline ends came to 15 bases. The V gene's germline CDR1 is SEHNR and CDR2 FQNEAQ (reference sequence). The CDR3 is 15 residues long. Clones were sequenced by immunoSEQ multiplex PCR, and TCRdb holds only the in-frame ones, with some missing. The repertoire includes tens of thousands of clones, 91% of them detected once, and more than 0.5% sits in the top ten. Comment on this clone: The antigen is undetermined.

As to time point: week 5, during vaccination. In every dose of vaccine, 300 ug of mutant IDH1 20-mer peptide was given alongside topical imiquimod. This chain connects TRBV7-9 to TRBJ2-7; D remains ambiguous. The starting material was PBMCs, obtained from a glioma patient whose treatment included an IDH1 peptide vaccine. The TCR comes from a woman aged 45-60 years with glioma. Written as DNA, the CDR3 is TGTGCCAGCAGCTTAAATCTATCTCCAGAGTACGAGCAGTACTTC. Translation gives CASSLNLSPEYEQYF.